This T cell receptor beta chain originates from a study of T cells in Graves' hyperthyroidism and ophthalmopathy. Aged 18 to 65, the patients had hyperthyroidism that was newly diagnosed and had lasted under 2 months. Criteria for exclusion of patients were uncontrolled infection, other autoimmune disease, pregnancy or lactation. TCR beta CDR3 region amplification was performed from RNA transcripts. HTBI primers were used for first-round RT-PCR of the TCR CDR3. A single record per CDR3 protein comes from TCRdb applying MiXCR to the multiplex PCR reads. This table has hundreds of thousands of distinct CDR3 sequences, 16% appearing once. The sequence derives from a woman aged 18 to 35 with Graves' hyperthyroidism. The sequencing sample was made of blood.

The CDR3 protein is CASSQVAGEGEQYF. The CDR3 DNA reads TGTGCCAGCAGCCAAGTGGCAGGGGAGGGCGAGCAGTACTTC. J is TRBJ2-7 and V is TRBV3-1; maybe TRBD2 (7 bases). Per the germline V gene, CDR1 is LGHDT and CDR2 is YNNKEL (reference sequence). CDR3 size: 14 residues. The V gene lost 1 base and the J gene lost 6 bases, with 13 bases spanning the gap.